Listed here are 27 T cell receptor beta chains from one sample, sequenced in a study of T cell responses to AZD1222 COVID-19 vaccine. Method: immunoSEQ multiplex PCR; TCRdb's copy keeps in-frame clones and lacks some. The data contain some 130,000 clones, 80% to 90% of them singletons. The material sequenced was peripheral blood, taken on day 0 of AZD1222 vaccination. Receptors originate from an adult in good health.

The chain uses TRBV6-5 and TRBJ2-7, with unresolved D. The germline V gene encodes CDR1 MNHEY and CDR2 SVGAGI. V was shortened by 10 bases and J by 2 bases, with 9 bases between the two germline ends. The length of the CDR3 is 11 residues. In DNA form, the CDR3 reads TGTGCCACCTCCGGAGCCTACGAGCAGTACTTC. Its protein is CATSGAYEQYF.

The chain carries TRBV19 and TRBJ1-1, with no clear D. The V and J ends lost 5 bases and 2 bases respectively, with 9 bases between them. Germline V CDR1 and CDR2: LNHDA, SQIVND (reference sequence). The CDR3 runs to 13 residues. Here the CDR3 DNA reads TGTGCCAGTAGTCAGCTTTTTAACACTGAAGCTTTCTTT. This encodes CASSQLFNTEAFF. The complete variable domain, with remaining parts taken from reference TRBV19 and TRBJ1-1, reads DGGITQSPKYLFRKEGQNVTLSCEQNLNHDAMYWYRQDPGQGLRLIYYSQIVNDFQKGDIAEGYSVSREKKESFPLTVTSAQKNPTAFYLCASSQLFNTEAFFGQGTRLTVV.

Concerning this clone: One end of the junction varies from germline; a read error may be responsible. The rearrangement links TRBV5-1 to TRBJ2-7; TRBD1 agrees at 8 bases. The CDR3 spans 14 residues. Germline CDR1 SGHRS, CDR2 YFSETQ. The CDR3: CASSLAGGSYKQYF. Here the CDR3 DNA reads TGCGCCAGCAGCTTGGCAGGGGGCTCCTACAAGCAGTACTTC.

V and J are TRBV4-2 and TRBJ1-2; no reliable D call. The CDR3 totals 13 residues. From germline, CDR1 is LGHNA and CDR2 YNFKEQ. The ends were cut back, 4 bases at V and 10 bases at J, with 16 bases in the middle. CDR3 residues: CASSPAGSAIYTF. The CDR3 bases are TGTGCCAGCAGCCCCGCGGGCAGCGCTATCTACACCTTC.

The V gene is TRBV19, the J gene TRBJ1-3, with TRBD1 as a possible D gene (5 bases). The V gene's germline CDR1 is LNHDA and CDR2 SQIVND (reference sequence). This CDR3 spans 14 amino acids. The ends were cut back, 4 bases at V and 4 bases at J, with 11 bases in the middle. The DNA for the CDR3 is TGTGCCAGTAGTAATCCCAGGGTAGGAAACACCATATATTTT. Translation gives CASSNPRVGNTIYF.

The chain is built from TRBV9 and TRBJ2-3; TRBD1 matches 7 bases. This CDR3 contains 15 residues. J gave up 6 bases and V 4 bases, and 11 bases lay outside the gene matches. Germline CDR1 SGDLS, CDR2 YYNGEE. CDR3 in DNA: TGTGCCAGCAGCCTAAGACAGGGCGTGGGGGATACGCAGTATTTT. Its protein product is CASSLRQGVGDTQYF.

The chain employs TRBV5-1 and TRBJ2-1; no clear D. Trimming took 4 bases from V and 6 from J, leaving 5 bases between them. Looked up from germline, CDR1 is SGHRS and CDR2 is YFSETQ. There are 11 residues in the CDR3. As DNA, the CDR3 is TGCGCCAGCAGCAATCTCAATGAGCAGTTCTTC. Translation: CASSNLNEQFF.

This chain connects TRBV27 to TRBJ2-1; TRBD2 matches 10 bases. V shed 3 bases, J shed 6 bases, and the junction held 8 bases outside the gene matches. The CDR3 totals 16 residues. Per germline, CDR1 MNHEY and CDR2 SMNVEV (reference sequence). The CDR3 DNA reads as TGTGCCAGCAGTTTTGGGCTAGCGGGAGCAGGCAATGAGCAGTTCTTC. Amino acids: CASSFGLAGAGNEQFF.

This rearrangement joins TRBV9 to TRBJ2-3, with 8 nucleotides matching TRBD2. Germline trimming cut 4 bases from V and 4 bases from J; bases unmatched to any gene: 2. Germline V gives CDR1 SGDLS, CDR2 YYNGEE. This CDR3 region has 13 residues. The DNA for the CDR3 is TGTGCCAGCAGCTTGACTAGCGCAGATACGCAGTATTTT. Its translation is CASSLTSADTQYF.

The chain has TRBV19 and TRBJ2-2; 11 positions match TRBD1. J gave up 7 bases and V 5 bases, and 18 bases lay outside the gene matches. The CDR3 is 19 amino acids. Germline V gene data show CDR1 as LNHDA and CDR2 as SQIVND (reference sequence). The CDR3 loop reads CASSHIWTGGAGEGGELFF. CDR3 in DNA: TGTGCCAGTAGTCACATTTGGACAGGGGGCGCGGGAGAGGGCGGGGAGCTGTTTTTT.

The genes are TRBV5-6 and TRBJ2-7; no definite D call. The CDR3 has 12 amino acids. The germline gives CDR1 SGHDT, CDR2 YYEEEE. Trimming stripped 7 bases from V and 2 bases from J, with 10 bases between. CDR3 sequence: CASSGGAYEQYF. The DNA for the CDR3 is TGTGCCAGCTCCGGTGGAGCCTACGAGCAGTACTTC.

The chain couples TRBV5-5 to TRBJ1-1; tentatively, D is TRBD1 (5 bases). The CDR3 runs to 12 residues. Germline CDR1 is SGHKS and CDR2 is YYEKEE (reference sequence). Trimming cost V 6 bases and J 4 bases, with 10 bases left between them. CDR3 bases: TGTGCCAGCATACGCGGGGGCACTGAAGCTTTCTTT. It codes for CASIRGGTEAFF.

The rearrangement links TRBV28 to TRBJ2-5, with TRBD2 matching 14 bases. Germline V gives CDR1 MDHEN, CDR2 SYDVKM. Trimming removed 5 bases from V and 1 base from J; junction bases left unmatched: 12. The CDR3 runs to 19 residues. CDR3 in DNA: TGTGCCAGCAGTCCTGTAGGACTAGCGGGAGGACGCTTCCAAGAGACCCAGTACTTC. It specifies CASSPVGLAGGRFQETQYF.

The J gene is TRBJ2-3, the V gene TRBV9, with no clear D. This CDR3 has 14 amino acids. Germline loops: CDR1 SGDLS, CDR2 YYNGEE. V was cut by 4 bases and J by 3 bases, with 12 bases left in between. CDR3: CASSPDIRTDTQYF. In DNA, the CDR3 is TGTGCCAGCAGCCCCGATATAAGGACAGATACGCAGTATTTT.

The V call is TRBV28, the J call TRBJ1-1; no clear D gene. V was cut by 6 bases and J by 0 bases, with 8 bases left in between. This CDR3 region has 13 residues. Germline CDR1 MDHEN, CDR2 SYDVKM. In DNA form, the CDR3 reads TGTGCCAGCAGATGGACCATGAACACTGAAGCTTTCTTT. Protein product: CASRWTMNTEAFF.

This CDR3 is CASSPPSYEQYF. As DNA, the CDR3 is TGTGCCAGCAGCCCCCCTTCCTACGAGCAGTACTTC. The V and J genes are TRBV11-2 and TRBJ2-7; D unclear. Trimming cost V 5 bases and J 1 base, with 6 bases left between them. Looked up from germline, CDR1 is SGHAT and CDR2 is FQNNGV. This CDR3 has 12 amino acids.

V is TRBV4-3 and J is TRBJ1-4, with D perhaps TRBD1 (5 bases). Germline V lookup: CDR1 LGHNA, CDR2 YSLEER. V was cut by 1 base and J by 7 bases, with 13 bases left in between. The CDR3 is 15 amino acids. The CDR3 DNA reads as TGCGCCAGCAGCCAAGGAGGCAGGGTAGGTGAAAAACTGTTTTTT. Its protein is CASSQGGRVGEKLFF.

This chain uses TRBV6-1 with TRBJ2-1, with TRBD2 as a possible D gene (5 bases). Per the germline V gene, CDR1 is MNHNS and CDR2 is SASEGT. The CDR3 sequence is 15 residues long. The V gene lost 1 base and the J gene lost 8 bases, with 15 bases spanning the gap. Here the CDR3 DNA reads TGTGCCAGCAGTGAAGAATCGGCAGGAGGTTATGAGCAGTTCTTC. Encoded protein: CASSEESAGGYEQFF.

The chain has TRBV28 and TRBJ1-5; a possible D gene is TRBD1 (5 bases). The germline V and J ends were trimmed by 2 bases and 1 base, with 12 bases remaining between them. This CDR3 contains 16 residues. Looked up from germline, CDR1 is MDHEN and CDR2 is SYDVKM. CDR3 nucleotide sequence: TGTGCCAGCAGTTTACGTAGGGGCCCAAGCAATCAGCCCCAGCATTTT. Its translation is CASSLRRGPSNQPQHF.

CDR3 sequence (DNA): TGTGCCAGCAGCCAGCGCCCAGACTTCGGTGAAGCTTTCTTT. It yields the protein CASSQRPDFGEAFF. The rearrangement uses TRBV5-4 and TRBJ1-1; the D is unclear. The CDR3 covers 14 residues. With 4 bases removed from V and 7 bases from J, the gap between germline ends came to 17 bases. Germline assignment: CDR1 SGHNT and CDR2 YYREEE (reference sequence).

The chain uses TRBV7-2 and TRBJ1-4; D is undetermined. The V end was cut by 5 bases, the J end by 7 bases, with 17 bases between. Germline CDR1 reads SGHTA; CDR2 reads FQGNSA. The CDR3 sequence is 15 residues long. For the CDR3, the DNA is TGTGCCAGCAGCGTCGCTCTGGGTGGTGGTGAAAAACTGTTTTTT. Protein product: CASSVALGGGEKLFF.

The chain's CDR3 is CASSPSSGRNEQYF. For the CDR3, the DNA is TGTGCCAGCAGCCCTTCTAGCGGGAGAAACGAGCAGTACTTC. The chain employs TRBV6-2 or TRBV6-3 and TRBJ2-7, with 10 bases fitting TRBD2. The CDR3 length is 14 residues. Germline assignment: CDR1 MNHEY and CDR2 SVGEGT. The ends lost 6 bases at V and 5 bases at J; junction bases unmatched: 7.

The chain recombines TRBV7-2 with TRBJ1-2, with D maybe TRBD1 (5 bases). The CDR3 loop spans 13 amino acids. Trimming removed 2 bases from V and 3 bases from J, with 7 bases in between. The germline CDR1 and CDR2 sequences are SGHTA and FQGNSA. The CDR3 DNA is TGTGCCAGCAGCTTATTCAGGGACTATGGCTACACCTTC. It is translated as CASSLFRDYGYTF.

The chain employs TRBV20-1 and TRBJ1-2; D call uncertain. Germline lookup yields CDR1 DFQATT and CDR2 SNEGSKA (reference sequence). The CDR3 has 10 residues. The CDR3 loop reads CILRPYGYTF. The CDR3 nucleotides read TGCATCCTCCGTCCTTATGGCTACACCTTC.

The CDR3 reads CASSEMSGTLGELFF. CDR3 DNA sequence: TGCGCCAGCAGTGAGATGTCCGGGACTCTCGGGGAGCTGTTTTTT. The V call is TRBV10-2, the J call TRBJ2-2, with D possibly TRBD2 on 6 matching bases. The V end was cut by 2 bases, the J end by 7 bases, with 14 bases between. CDR3 length: 15 amino acids. The germline V gene encodes CDR1 WSHSY and CDR2 SAAADI.

CDR3 coding DNA: TGTGCCACCAGTGACCTCAGCGGGAGTAGCTTTAATGAGCAGTTCTTC. Its translation is CATSDLSGSSFNEQFF. This sequence joins TRBV24-1 and TRBJ2-1, with 8 bases aligning to TRBD2. The V segment lost 4 bases and the J segment 7 bases; nucleotides outside the gene matches: 11. Germline V CDR1 and CDR2: KGHDR, SFDVKD. The CDR3 is 16 amino acids.

V and J are TRBV14 and TRBJ1-4; the D is unclear. Germline V gives CDR1 SGHDN, CDR2 FVKESK. V lost 6 bases and J lost 1, with 6 bases in between. The CDR3 loop spans 13 amino acids. The CDR3 reads CASSGRTNEKLFF. CDR3 in DNA: TGTGCCAGCAGTGGGCGAACTAATGAAAAACTGTTTTTT.